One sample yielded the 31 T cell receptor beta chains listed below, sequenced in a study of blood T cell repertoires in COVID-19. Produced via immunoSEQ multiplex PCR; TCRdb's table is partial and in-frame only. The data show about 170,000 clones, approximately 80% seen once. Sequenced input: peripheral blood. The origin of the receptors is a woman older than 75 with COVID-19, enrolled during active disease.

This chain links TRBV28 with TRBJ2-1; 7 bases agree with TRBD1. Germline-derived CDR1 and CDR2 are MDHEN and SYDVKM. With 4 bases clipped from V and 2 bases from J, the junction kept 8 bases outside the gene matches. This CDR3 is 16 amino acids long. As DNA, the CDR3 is TGTGCCAGCAGTTCACAGGGGATTCAAGCCTACAATGAGCAGTTCTTC. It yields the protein CASSSQGIQAYNEQFF.

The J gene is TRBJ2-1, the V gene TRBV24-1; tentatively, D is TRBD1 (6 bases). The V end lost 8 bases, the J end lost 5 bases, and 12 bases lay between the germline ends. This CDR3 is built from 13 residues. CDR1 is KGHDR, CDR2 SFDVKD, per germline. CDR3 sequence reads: CATKGVINNEQFF. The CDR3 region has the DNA TGTGCCACCAAGGGGGTGATCAACAATGAGCAGTTCTTC.

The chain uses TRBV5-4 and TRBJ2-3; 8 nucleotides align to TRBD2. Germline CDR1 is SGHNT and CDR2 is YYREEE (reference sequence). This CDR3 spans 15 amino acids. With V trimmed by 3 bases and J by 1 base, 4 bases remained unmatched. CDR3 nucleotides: TGTGCCAGCAGCTCACCGGGACTAGGCACAGATACGCAGTATTTT. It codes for CASSSPGLGTDTQYF.

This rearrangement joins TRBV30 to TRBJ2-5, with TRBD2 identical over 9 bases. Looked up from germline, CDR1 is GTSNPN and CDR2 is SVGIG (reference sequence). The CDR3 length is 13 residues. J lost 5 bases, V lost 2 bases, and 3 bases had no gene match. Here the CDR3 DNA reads TGTGCCTGGAGTACCAGCGGGAGGGAGACCCAGTACTTC. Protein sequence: CAWSTSGRETQYF. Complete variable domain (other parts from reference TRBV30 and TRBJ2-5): SQTIHQWPATLVQPVGSPLSLECTVEGTSNPNLYWYRQAAGRGLQLLFYSVGIGQISSEVPQNLSASRPQDRQFILSSKKLLLSDSGFYLCAWSTSGRETQYFGPGTRLLVL.

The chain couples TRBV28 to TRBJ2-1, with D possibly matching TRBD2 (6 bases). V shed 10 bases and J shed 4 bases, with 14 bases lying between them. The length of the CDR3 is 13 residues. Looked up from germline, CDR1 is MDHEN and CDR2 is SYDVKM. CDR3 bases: TGTGCCATTCGCGGGGTCGTGTACAATGAGCAGTTCTTC. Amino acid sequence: CAIRGVVYNEQFF. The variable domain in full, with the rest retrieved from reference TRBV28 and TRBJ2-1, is DVKVTQSSRYLVKRTGEKVFLECVQDMDHENMFWYRQDPGLGLRLIYFSYDVKMKEKGDIPEGYSVSREKKERFSLILESASTNQTSMYLCAIRGVVYNEQFFGPGTRLTVL.

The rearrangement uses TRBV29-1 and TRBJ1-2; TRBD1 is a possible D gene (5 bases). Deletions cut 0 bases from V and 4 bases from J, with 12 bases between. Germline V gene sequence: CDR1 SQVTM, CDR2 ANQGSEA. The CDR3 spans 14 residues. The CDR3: CSVEDFAGIYGYTF. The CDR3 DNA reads TGCAGCGTTGAAGATTTTGCAGGGATCTATGGCTACACCTTC.

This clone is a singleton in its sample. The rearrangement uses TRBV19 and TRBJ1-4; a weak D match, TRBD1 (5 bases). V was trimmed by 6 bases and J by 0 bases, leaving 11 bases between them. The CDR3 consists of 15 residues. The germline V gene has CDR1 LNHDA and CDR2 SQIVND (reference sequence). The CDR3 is CASRMTQATNEKLFF. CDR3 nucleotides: TGTGCCAGTAGGATGACACAGGCAACTAATGAAAAACTGTTTTTT.

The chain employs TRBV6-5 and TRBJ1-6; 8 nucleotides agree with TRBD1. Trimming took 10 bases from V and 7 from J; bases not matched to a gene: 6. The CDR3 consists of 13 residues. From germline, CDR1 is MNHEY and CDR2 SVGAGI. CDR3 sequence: CATRTGPNSPLHF. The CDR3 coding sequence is TGTGCCACCCGGACAGGGCCAAATTCACCCCTCCACTTT.

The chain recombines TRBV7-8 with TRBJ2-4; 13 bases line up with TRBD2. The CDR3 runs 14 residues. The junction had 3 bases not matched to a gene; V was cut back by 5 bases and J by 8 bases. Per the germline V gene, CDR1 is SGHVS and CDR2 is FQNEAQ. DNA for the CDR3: TGTGCCAGCAGCCAGACTAGCGGGAGGCACATTCAGTACTTC. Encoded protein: CASSQTSGRHIQYF. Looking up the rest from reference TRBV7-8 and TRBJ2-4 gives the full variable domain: GAGVSQSPRYKVAKRGQDVALRCDPISGHVSLFWYQQALGQGPEFLTYFQNEAQLDKSGLPSDRFFAERPEGSVSTLKIQRTQQEDSAVYLCASSQTSGRHIQYFGAGTRLSVL.

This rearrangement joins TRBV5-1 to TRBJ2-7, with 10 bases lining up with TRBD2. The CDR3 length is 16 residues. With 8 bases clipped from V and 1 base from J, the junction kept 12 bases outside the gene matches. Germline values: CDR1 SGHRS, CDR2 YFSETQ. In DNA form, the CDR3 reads TGCGCCAGTAGCCTAGCGGGGGCCCATGAGTCCTACGAGCAGTACTTC. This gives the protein CASSLAGAHESYEQYF. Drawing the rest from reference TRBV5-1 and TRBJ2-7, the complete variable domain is KAGVTQTPRYLIKTRGQQVTLSCSPISGHRSVSWYQQTPGQGLQFLFEYFSETQRNKGNFPGRFSGRQFSNSRSEMNVSTLELGDSALYLCASSLAGAHESYEQYFGPGTRLTVT.

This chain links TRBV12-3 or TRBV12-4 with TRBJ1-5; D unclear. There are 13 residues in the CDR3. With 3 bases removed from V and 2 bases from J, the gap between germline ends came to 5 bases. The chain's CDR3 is CASSFPGNQPQHF. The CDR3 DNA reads TGTGCCAGCAGTTTTCCGGGCAATCAGCCCCAGCATTTT.

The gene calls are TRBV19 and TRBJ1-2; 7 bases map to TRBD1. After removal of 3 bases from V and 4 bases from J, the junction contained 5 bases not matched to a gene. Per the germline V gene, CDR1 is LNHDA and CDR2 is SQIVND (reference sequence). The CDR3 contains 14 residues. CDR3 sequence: CASSISGQAYGYTF. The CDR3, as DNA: TGTGCCAGTAGTATCTCCGGACAGGCCTATGGCTACACCTTC.

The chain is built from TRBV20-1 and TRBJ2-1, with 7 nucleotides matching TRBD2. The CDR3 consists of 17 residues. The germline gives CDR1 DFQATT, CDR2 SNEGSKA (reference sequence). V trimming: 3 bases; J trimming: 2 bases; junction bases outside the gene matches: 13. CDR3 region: CSASQGGYLGTYNEQFF. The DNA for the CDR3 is TGCAGTGCTAGTCAGGGAGGGTATTTGGGTACCTACAATGAGCAGTTCTTC.

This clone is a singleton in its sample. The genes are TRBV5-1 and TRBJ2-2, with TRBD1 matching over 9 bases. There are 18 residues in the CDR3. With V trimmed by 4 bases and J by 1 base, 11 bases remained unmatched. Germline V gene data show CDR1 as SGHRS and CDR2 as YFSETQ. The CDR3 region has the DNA TGCGCCAGCAGCGGGGGGACAGGGATAAGAAGGAACACCGGGGAGCTGTTTTTT. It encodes CASSGGTGIRRNTGELFF.

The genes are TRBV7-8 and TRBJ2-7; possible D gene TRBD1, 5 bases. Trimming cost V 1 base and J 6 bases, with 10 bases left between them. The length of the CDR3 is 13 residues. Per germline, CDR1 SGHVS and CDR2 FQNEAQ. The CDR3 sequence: CASSLDRLSEQYF. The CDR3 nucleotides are TGTGCCAGCAGCTTAGACAGGCTGAGCGAGCAGTACTTC.

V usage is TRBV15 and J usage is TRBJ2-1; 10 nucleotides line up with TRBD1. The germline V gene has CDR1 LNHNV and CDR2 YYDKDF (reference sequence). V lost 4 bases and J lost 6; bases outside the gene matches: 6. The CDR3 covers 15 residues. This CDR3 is CATSNRDRGINEQFF. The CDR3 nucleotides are TGTGCCACCAGCAACCGGGACAGGGGCATCAATGAGCAGTTCTTC.

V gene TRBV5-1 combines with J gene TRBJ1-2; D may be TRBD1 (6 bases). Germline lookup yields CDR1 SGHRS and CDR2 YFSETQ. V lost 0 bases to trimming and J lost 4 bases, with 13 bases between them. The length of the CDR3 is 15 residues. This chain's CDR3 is CASSLDAGAPYGYTF. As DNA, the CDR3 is TGCGCCAGCAGCTTGGATGCAGGGGCGCCCTATGGCTACACCTTC. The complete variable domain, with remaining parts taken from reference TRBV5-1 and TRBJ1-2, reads KAGVTQTPRYLIKTRGQQVTLSCSPISGHRSVSWYQQTPGQGLQFLFEYFSETQRNKGNFPGRFSGRQFSNSRSEMNVSTLELGDSALYLCASSLDAGAPYGYTFGSGTRLTVV.

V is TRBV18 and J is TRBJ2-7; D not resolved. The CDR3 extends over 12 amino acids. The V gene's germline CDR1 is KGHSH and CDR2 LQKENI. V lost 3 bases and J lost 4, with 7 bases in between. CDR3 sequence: CASSPRGYEQYF. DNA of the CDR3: TGTGCCAGCTCACCTCGAGGTTACGAGCAGTACTTC.

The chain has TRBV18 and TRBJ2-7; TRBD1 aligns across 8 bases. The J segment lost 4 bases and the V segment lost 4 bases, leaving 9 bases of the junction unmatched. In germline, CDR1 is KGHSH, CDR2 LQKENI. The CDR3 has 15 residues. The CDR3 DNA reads TGTGCCAGCTCACTAGGCCAGGGGGCAGGATACGAGCAGTACTTC. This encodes CASSLGQGAGYEQYF.

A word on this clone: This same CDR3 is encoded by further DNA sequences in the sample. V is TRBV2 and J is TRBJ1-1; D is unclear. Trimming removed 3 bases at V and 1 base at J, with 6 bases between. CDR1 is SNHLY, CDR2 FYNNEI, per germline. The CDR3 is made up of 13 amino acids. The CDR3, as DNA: TGTGCCAGCAGTGAGTCGGGGAACACTGAAGCTTTCTTT. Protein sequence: CASSESGNTEAFF.

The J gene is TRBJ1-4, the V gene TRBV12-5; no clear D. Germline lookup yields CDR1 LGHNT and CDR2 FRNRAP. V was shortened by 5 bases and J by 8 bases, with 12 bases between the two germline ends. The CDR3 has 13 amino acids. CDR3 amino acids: CASGPYSNEKLFF. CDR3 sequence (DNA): TGTGCTAGTGGTCCCTACTCAAACGAAAAACTGTTTTTT.

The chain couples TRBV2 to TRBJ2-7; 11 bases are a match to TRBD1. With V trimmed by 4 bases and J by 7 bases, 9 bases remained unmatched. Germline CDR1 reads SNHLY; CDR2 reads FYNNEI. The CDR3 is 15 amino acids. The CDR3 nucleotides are TGTGCCAGCAGTGCGCCGGGACAGGGGGGAAGGGAGCAGTACTTC. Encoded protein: CASSAPGQGGREQYF.

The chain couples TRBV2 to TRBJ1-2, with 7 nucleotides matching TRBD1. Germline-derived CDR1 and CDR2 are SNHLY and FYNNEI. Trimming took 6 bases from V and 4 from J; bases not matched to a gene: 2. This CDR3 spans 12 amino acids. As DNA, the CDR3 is TGTGCCAGCAGCGGACAGGCCTATGGCTACACCTTC. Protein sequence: CASSGQAYGYTF.

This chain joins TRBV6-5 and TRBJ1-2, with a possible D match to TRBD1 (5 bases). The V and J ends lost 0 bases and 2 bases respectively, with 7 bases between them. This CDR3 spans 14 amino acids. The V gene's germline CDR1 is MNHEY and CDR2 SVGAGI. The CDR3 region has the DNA TGTGCCAGCAGTTACTCCAAGGGGAACTATGGCTACACCTTC. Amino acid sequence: CASSYSKGNYGYTF.

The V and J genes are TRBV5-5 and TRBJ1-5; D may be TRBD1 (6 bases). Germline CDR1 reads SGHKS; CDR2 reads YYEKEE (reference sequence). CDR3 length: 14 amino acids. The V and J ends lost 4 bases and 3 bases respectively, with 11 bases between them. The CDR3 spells CASSDGTYNQPQHF. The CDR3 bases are TGTGCCAGCAGCGACGGGACATACAATCAGCCCCAGCATTTT.

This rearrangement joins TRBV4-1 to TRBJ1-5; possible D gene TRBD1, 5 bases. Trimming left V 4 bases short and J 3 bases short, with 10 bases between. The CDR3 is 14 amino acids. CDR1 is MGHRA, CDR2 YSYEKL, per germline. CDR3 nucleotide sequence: TGCGCCAGCAGCCGGAAGGACATCAATCAGCCCCAGCATTTT. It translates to CASSRKDINQPQHF.

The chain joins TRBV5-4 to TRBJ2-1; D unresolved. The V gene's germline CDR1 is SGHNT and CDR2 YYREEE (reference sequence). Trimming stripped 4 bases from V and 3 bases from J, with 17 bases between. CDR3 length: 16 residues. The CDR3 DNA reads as TGTGCCAGCAGCCCCCGTCGCGGTCCTGGCTACAATGAGCAGTTCTTC. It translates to CASSPRRGPGYNEQFF.

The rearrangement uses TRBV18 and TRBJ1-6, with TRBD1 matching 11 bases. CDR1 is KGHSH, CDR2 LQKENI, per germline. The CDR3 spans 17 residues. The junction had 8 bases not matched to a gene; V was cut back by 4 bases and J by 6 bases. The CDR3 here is CASSLAGTGGTNSPLHF. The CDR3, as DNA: TGTGCCAGCTCACTCGCCGGGACAGGGGGGACTAATTCACCCCTCCACTTT. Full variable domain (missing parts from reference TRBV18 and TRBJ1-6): NAGVMQNPRHLVRRRGQEARLRCSPMKGHSHVYWYRQLPEEGLKFMVYLQKENIIDESGMPKERFSAEFPKEGPSILRIQQVVRGDSAAYFCASSLAGTGGTNSPLHFGNGTRLTVT.

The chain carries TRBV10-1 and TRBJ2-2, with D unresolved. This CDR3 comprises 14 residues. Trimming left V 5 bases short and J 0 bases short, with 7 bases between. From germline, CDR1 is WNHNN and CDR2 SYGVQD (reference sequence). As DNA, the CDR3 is TGCGCCAGCAGTCGCGGTACGAACACCGGGGAGCTGTTTTTT. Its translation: CASSRGTNTGELFF.

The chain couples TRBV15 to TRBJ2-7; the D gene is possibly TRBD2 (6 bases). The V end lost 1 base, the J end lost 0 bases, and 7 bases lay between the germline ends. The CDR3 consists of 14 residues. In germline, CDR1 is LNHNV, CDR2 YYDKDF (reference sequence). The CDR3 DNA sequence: TGTGCCACCAGCAGAGGGGGGGACTCCTACGAGCAGTACTTC. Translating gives CATSRGGDSYEQYF.

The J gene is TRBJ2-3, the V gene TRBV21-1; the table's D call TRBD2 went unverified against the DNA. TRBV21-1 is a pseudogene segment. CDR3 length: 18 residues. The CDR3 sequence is CASSKYRVAGDYTDTQYF. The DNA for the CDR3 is TGTGCCAGCAGCAAATATAGGGTAGCGGGAGATTACACAGATACGCAGTATTTT.